This T cell receptor (beta chain) was found in a study of cytomegalovirus exposure and HLA in healthy donors. Study results and limitations: The study flagged around 160 TCR beta chains as cytomegalovirus-associated. It was reported that the classifier diagnosed cytomegalovirus status with high specificity and sensitivity in both the original and validation cohorts.

Profiling relied on immunoSEQ multiplex PCR, and the TCRdb table lists in-frame clones only, not all of them. The table shows some 210,000 clones, with over 80% occurring only once. With regard to this clone: Its antigen is undetermined.

Germline loops: CDR1 SGHRS, CDR2 YFSETQ. Trimming removed 6 bases from V and 6 bases from J; junction bases left unmatched: 14. The CDR3 has 15 residues. Sequencing input: PBMCs. This TCR derives from a woman younger than 30 in good health and CMV-seronegative. This chain joins TRBV5-1 and TRBJ2-7; 8 bases fit TRBD1. The CDR3 protein is CASNPDRANKGEQYF. The CDR3 bases are TGCGCCAGCAACCCGGACAGGGCGAATAAGGGCGAGCAGTACTTC.